These T cell receptor beta chains were read from a single sample in a study of blood T cell repertoires in COVID-19. The repertoire was sequenced with immunoSEQ multiplex PCR; TCRdb's copy has only in-frame clones and lacks some. The repertoire holds about 250,000 clones, with approximately 80% as singletons. The sequenced material came from peripheral blood. The receptors originated from a man aged 80 or over with acute or convalescent COVID-19. Both conserved end residues are part of each CDR3. A D gene is named only where the DNA matches it firmly. Not all rows give a size; the values are once, few, many and, for expanded clones, a class.

once	TRBD1	TRBV7-9	TRBJ2-7	TGTGCCAGCATCCAGACAGGGAACTCCTACGAGCAGTACTTC	CASIQTGNSYEQYF
-	TRBD1	TRBV14	TRBJ1-2	TGTGCCAGCAGCCTCGGACAGGGGAACTATGGCTACACCTTC	CASSLGQGNYGYTF
-	-	TRBV2	TRBJ1-1	TGTGCCAGATCAATGGGGAGGGGGACTGAAGCTTTCTTT	CARSMGRGTEAFF
few	-	TRBV24-1	TRBJ1-5	TGTGCCACCAGGTCTCGGGATGAGGGTCAGCCCCAGCATTTT	CATRSRDEGQPQHF
once	TRBD2	TRBV2	TRBJ2-1	TGTGCCAGCACACCCAGCGGGGGGGCCTGGAATGAGCAGTTCTTC	CASTPSGGAWNEQFF
-	-	TRBV28	TRBJ1-5	TGTGCCAGCAGTTCCACCGGGAGGCAGCCCCAGCATTTT	CASSSTGRQPQHF
-	-	TRBV20-1	TRBJ1-4	TGCAGTGCTAGTGAGGCTAGGACAGCTAATGAAAAACTGTTTTTT	CSASEARTANEKLFF
-	-	TRBV6-5	TRBJ1-5	TGTGCCAGCAGTATCACAAAGCAGCCCCAGCATTTT	CASSITKQPQHF
-	-	TRBV30	TRBJ1-5	TGTGCCTGGAGATTACAGGGCCGGAATCAGCCCCAGCATTTT	CAWRLQGRNQPQHF
-	-	TRBV19	TRBJ1-5	TGTGCCAGTAGCAATTACAAAGGACTGAGTAGCAATCAGCCCCAGCATTTT	CASSNYKGLSSNQPQHF
-	-	TRBV18	TRBJ2-7	TGTGCCAGCTCACCAAGGCAGGGCGACCCCTACGAGCAGTACTTC	CASSPRQGDPYEQYF
-	-	TRBV30	TRBJ1-1	TGTGCCTCTAGACAGTACACTGAAGCTTTCTTT	CASRQYTEAFF
-	-	TRBV5-5	TRBJ2-3	TGTGCCAGCAACACAGGTAGCACAGATACGCAGTATTTT	CASNTGSTDTQYF
-	TRBD1	TRBV2	TRBJ1-4	TGTGCCAGCACCGGGGGGGGACAGAAGGTTTCCGTTGGAAAACTGTTTTTT	CASTGGGQKVSVGKLFF
once	TRBD1	TRBV6-5	TRBJ2-7	TGTGCCAGCAGTCCCGACAGGGGCCCTACCTACGAGCAGTACTTC	CASSPDRGPTYEQYF
once	TRBD1	TRBV5-1	TRBJ2-7	TGCGCCAGCAGCATCGGACAGGGGGCTTGGGAGCAGTACTTC	CASSIGQGAWEQYF
once	-	TRBV3-1/TRBV3-2	TRBJ2-5	TGTGCCAGCAGCCAAGCACAACTCAGGGAGACCCAGTACTTC	CASSQAQLRETQYF
-	-	TRBV6-5	TRBJ2-1	TGTGCCACCTATGACAGCTCCTACAATGAGCAGTTCTTC	CATYDSSYNEQFF
-	TRBD1	TRBV7-9	TRBJ2-7	TGTGCCAGCAGCTTAGAACGGACAGGGGTCAACGAGCAGTACTTC	CASSLERTGVNEQYF
few	TRBD1	TRBV10-3	TRBJ1-2	TGTGCCATCAGTGCGCCGGGACAGGGGGCATTTGTCTACACCTTC	CAISAPGQGAFVYTF
-	-	TRBV5-1	TRBJ1-6	TGCGCCAGCAGCATCCTTCCCGGGACAATAATTTCACCCCTCCACTTT	CASSILPGTIISPLHF
few	TRBD1	TRBV30	TRBJ1-2	TGTGCCTGGACGGACAGGGGAGGATATGGCTACACCTTC	CAWTDRGGYGYTF
-	-	TRBV4-2	TRBJ1-3	TGTGCCAGCAGCCATCAAAGCGGGGGGGCTGGAAACACCATATATTTT	CASSHQSGGAGNTIYF
-	-	TRBV19	TRBJ1-1	TGTGCCAGTAGTTTCAACCCAGGCCGAACAGCTGAAGCTTTCTTT	CASSFNPGRTAEAFF
-	-	TRBV2	TRBJ2-5	TGTGCCAGCAGTGAAGAGAGCAGGGTTATCACGAAGACCCAGTACTTC	CASSEESRVITKTQYF
-	TRBD1	TRBV7-2	TRBJ1-3	TGTGCCAGCAGCCTACACGGGACAGCCATACTAGGGGACACCATATATTTT	CASSLHGTAILGDTIYF
few	-	TRBV6-5	TRBJ1-1	TGTGCCAGCTCCCGTCGGGGAGTGATGAACACTGAAGCTTTCTTT	CASSRRGVMNTEAFF
-	-	TRBV19	TRBJ1-2	TGTGCCAGTAGTCTCCGGGACACGCGAGCTAACTATGGCTACACCTTC	CASSLRDTRANYGYTF
-	-	TRBV5-1	TRBJ2-5	TGCGCCAGCAGCTTGGCTGAGACCCAGTACTTC	CASSLAETQYF
-	-	TRBV11-2	TRBJ2-2	TGTGCCAGCAGGAGCCGGATAAAAATGATGTGGGGGACAGGGGAGCTGTTTTTT	CASRSRIKMMWGTGELFF
-	TRBD2	TRBV5-1	TRBJ2-7	TGCGCCAGCAGCTGGGGGACTAGCGGGCGAATAAACTACGAGCAGTACTTC	CASSWGTSGRINYEQYF
-	-	TRBV6-1	TRBJ2-1	TGTGCCAGCAGTGAACGGCAGGGGATTAATGAGCAGTTCTTC	CASSERQGINEQFF
-	-	TRBV27	TRBJ2-6	TGTGCCAGCAGTTTATCCGTGGGGCTCTCCGGGGCCAACGTCCTGACTTTC	CASSLSVGLSGANVLTF
-	-	TRBV6-5	TRBJ1-6	TGTGCCAGCAACCCGGGGGACTATAATTCACCCCTCCACTTT	CASNPGDYNSPLHF
-	-	TRBV6-5	TRBJ1-2	TGTGCCAGCAGCCATCCGGAGGGGAGAGGCTACACCTTC	CASSHPEGRGYTF
-	TRBD1	TRBV3-1/TRBV3-2	TRBJ1-1	TGTGCCAGCAGCCAAGTTATACAGGGGGGTACTGAAGCTTTCTTT	CASSQVIQGGTEAFF
-	-	TRBV10-3	TRBJ2-5	TGTGCCATCAGTGAAACAGGCCGATCCCTCCAAGAGACCCAGTACTTC	CAISETGRSLQETQYF
-	TRBD1	TRBV4-1	TRBJ2-3	TGCGCCAGCAGCCAAGAGTTGGGGACAGGGGGCTTCGGAACAGATACGCAGTATTTT	CASSQELGTGGFGTDTQYF
-	-	TRBV28	TRBJ2-7	TGTGCCAGCAGACGTTACCCCGGACAGCAGAGAGCCTACGAGCAGTACTTC	CASRRYPGQQRAYEQYF
once	-	TRBV28	TRBJ1-5	TGTGCCAGCAGCAACGGGGGGGGTAATCAGCCCCAGCATTTT	CASSNGGGNQPQHF
few	-	TRBV3-1/TRBV3-2	TRBJ1-3	TGTGCCAGCAGCCGAGGGGCGGGGGTAGGAAACACCATATATTTT	CASSRGAGVGNTIYF
few	-	TRBV15	TRBJ2-1	TGTGCCACCAGCAGAACCCTAGCGACCTCCTACAATGAGCAGTTCTTC	CATSRTLATSYNEQFF
-	TRBD1	TRBV19	TRBJ1-4	TGTGCCAGTAGTATAGTCCCAGGGGGGCGCGAAAAACTGTTTTTT	CASSIVPGGREKLFF
once	TRBD1	TRBV4-1	TRBJ1-1	TGCGCCAGCAGCCTACAGGGGCAGACTGAAGCTTTCTTT	CASSLQGQTEAFF
few	TRBD1	TRBV30	TRBJ1-6	TGTGCCTGGATAAAGGGGGCGCTTAATTCACCCCTCCACTTT	CAWIKGALNSPLHF